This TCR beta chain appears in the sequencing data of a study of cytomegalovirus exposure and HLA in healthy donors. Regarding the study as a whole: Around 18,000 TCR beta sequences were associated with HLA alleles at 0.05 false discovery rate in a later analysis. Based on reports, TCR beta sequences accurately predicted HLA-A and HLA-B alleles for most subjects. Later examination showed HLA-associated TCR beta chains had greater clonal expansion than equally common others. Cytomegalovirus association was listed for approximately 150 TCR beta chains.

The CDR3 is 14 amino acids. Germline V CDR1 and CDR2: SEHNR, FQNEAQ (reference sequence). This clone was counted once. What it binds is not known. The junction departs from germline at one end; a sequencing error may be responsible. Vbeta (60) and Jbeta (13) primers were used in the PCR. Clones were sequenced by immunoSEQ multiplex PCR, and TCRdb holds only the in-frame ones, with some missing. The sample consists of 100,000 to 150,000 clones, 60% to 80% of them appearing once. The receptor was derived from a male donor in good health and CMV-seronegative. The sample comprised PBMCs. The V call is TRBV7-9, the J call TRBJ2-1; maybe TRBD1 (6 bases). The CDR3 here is CSSSPPGDRHEQFF. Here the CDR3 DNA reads TGTTCCAGCAGCCCTCCAGGGGACCGGCATGAGCAGTTCTTC.